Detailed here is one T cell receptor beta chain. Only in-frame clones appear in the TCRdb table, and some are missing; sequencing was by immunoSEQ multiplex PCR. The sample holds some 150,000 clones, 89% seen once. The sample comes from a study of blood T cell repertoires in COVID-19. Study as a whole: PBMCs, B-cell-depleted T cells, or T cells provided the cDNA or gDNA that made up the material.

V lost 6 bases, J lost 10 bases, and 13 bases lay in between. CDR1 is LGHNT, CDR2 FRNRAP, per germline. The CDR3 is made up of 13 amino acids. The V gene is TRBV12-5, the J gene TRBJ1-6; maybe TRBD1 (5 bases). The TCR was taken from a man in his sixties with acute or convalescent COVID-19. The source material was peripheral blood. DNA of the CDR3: TGTGCTAGTGGAATCAGGGCTGGGTCACCCCTCCACTTT. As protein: CASGIRAGSPLHF.